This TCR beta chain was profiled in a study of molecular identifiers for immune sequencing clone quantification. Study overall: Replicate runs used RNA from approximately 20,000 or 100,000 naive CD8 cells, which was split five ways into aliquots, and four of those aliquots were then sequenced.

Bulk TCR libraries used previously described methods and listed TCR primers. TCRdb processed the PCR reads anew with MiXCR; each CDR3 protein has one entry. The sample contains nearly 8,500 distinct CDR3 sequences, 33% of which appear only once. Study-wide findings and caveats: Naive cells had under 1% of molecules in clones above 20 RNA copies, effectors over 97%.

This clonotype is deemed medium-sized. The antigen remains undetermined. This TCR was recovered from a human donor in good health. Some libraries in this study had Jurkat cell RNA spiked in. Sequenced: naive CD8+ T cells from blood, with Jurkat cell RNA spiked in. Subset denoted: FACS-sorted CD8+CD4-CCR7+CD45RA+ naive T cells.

The chain's CDR3 is CASGPGQTSTNTQYF. The DNA of the CDR3 is TGTGCCAGCGGACCAGGACAGACCTCAACTAATACGCAGTATTTT. The chain uses TRBV12-3 or TRBV12-4 and TRBJ2-3; D may be TRBD1 (6 bases). Trimming removed 8 bases from V and 7 bases from J, with 22 bases in between. This CDR3 contains 15 residues.